Listed below are T cell receptor beta chains from one sample, sequenced in a study of T-cell reconstitution after alpha-beta-depleted transplantation in children. TCRdb redid the calling of the PCR reads with MiXCR, one entry per CDR3 protein. The table lists over 200,000 distinct CDR3 sequences, roughly a sixth of them singletons. The sequencing used PBMCs, mostly from graft donor cells, collected 360 days after TCRalphabeta/CD19-depleted stem cell transplant. The receptors originated from a male patient between 2 and 10 years old who had a stem cell transplant for acute lymphoblastic leukemia, so the T cells may come from the graft donor. CDR3s include the opening cysteine and the closing phenylalanine or tryptophan. Each record gives: V gene, clone size, D gene, J gene, CDR3 protein, CDR3 DNA. The D gene is left open where the match is weak. Only some rows state a clone size, as once, few, many or a class for expanded clones.

V: TRBV5-1
size: .
D: .
J: TRBJ2-6
CDR3: CASRETGGTGANVLTF
DNA: TGCGCCAGCAGGGAAACGGGTGGGACTGGGGCCAACGTCCTGACTTTC

V: TRBV11-2
size: .
D: TRBD2
J: TRBJ2-1
CDR3: CASSLVLGTTSGIPLHEQFF
DNA: TGTGCCAGCAGCTTAGTTCTTGGAACAACTAGCGGGATCCCGCTTCACGAGCAGTTCTTC

V: TRBV25-1
size: few
D: .
J: TRBJ2-1
CDR3: CASSGWRGEQFF
DNA: TGTGCCAGCAGTGGCTGGCGTGGCGAGCAGTTCTTC

V: TRBV14
size: few
D: .
J: TRBJ2-2
CDR3: CASSQADPMPGELFF
DNA: TGTGCCAGCAGCCAAGCCGACCCGATGCCCGGGGAGCTGTTTTTT

V: TRBV12-3/TRBV12-4
size: .
D: .
J: TRBJ2-2
CDR3: CASSSLDTGELFF
DNA: TGTGCCAGCAGTTCACTGGACACCGGGGAGCTGTTTTTT

V: TRBV4-3
size: .
D: .
J: TRBJ2-7
CDR3: CASSRGRDTSYEQYF
DNA: TGCGCCAGCAGCCGAGGACGGGACACCTCCTACGAGCAGTACTTC

V: TRBV3-1
size: .
D: TRBD1
J: TRBJ2-1
CDR3: CASSQVRTGNEQFF
DNA: TGTGCCAGCAGCCAAGTGCGGACAGGGAATGAGCAGTTCTTC

V: TRBV5-1
size: .
D: .
J: TRBJ1-3
CDR3: CASSLNWDGNSGNTIYF
DNA: TGCGCCAGCAGCTTGAATTGGGACGGTAACTCTGGAAACACCATATATTTT

V: TRBV20-1
size: .
D: .
J: TRBJ1-1
CDR3: CSALTASFEAFF
DNA: TGCAGTGCTCTGACAGCCAGCTTTGAAGCTTTCTTT

V: TRBV5-5
size: few
D: .
J: TRBJ2-1
CDR3: CASSLKSGNEQFF
DNA: TGTGCCAGCAGCTTGAAGTCGGGGAATGAGCAGTTCTTC

V: TRBV10-3
size: many
D: .
J: TRBJ1-2
CDR3: CAISRTGLDGYTF
DNA: TGTGCCATCAGCCGGACGGGGTTAGATGGCTACACCTTC

V: TRBV5-1
size: .
D: TRBD2
J: TRBJ2-3
CDR3: CASSPGLAGGPNTDTQYF
DNA: TGCGCCAGCAGCCCGGGACTAGCGGGGGGGCCGAACACAGATACGCAGTATTTT

V: TRBV11-2
size: few
D: TRBD2
J: TRBJ2-7
CDR3: CASSLDLAGFYEQYF
DNA: TGTGCCAGCAGCTTAGATCTAGCGGGGTTCTACGAGCAGTACTTC

V: TRBV5-1
size: .
D: TRBD2
J: TRBJ2-7
CDR3: CASSWGLAGGTTDYEQYF
DNA: TGCGCCAGCAGCTGGGGACTAGCGGGGGGAACCACCGACTACGAGCAGTACTTC

V: TRBV12-3/TRBV12-4
size: .
D: TRBD1
J: TRBJ2-7
CDR3: CASSFPGQVREQYF
DNA: TGTGCCAGCAGTTTCCCGGGACAGGTTCGCGAGCAGTACTTC

V: TRBV5-6
size: few
D: TRBD1
J: TRBJ2-4
CDR3: CASSLFRTGGVNIQYF
DNA: TGTGCCAGCAGCTTGTTTCGAACAGGGGGCGTGAACATTCAGTACTTC

V: TRBV4-2
size: .
D: .
J: TRBJ2-5
CDR3: CASSQGLTGIEETQYF
DNA: TGTGCCAGCAGCCAAGGCTTAACGGGTATTGAAGAGACCCAGTACTTC

V: TRBV20-1
size: many
D: .
J: TRBJ2-3
CDR3: CSARDGPGGSSTDTQYF
DNA: TGCAGTGCTAGAGATGGCCCAGGGGGGTCAAGCACAGATACGCAGTATTTT

V: TRBV2
size: few
D: TRBD2
J: TRBJ2-1
CDR3: CASSHRGGPYNEQFF
DNA: TGTGCCAGCAGCCACCGGGGGGGACCATACAATGAGCAGTTCTTC

V: TRBV29-1
size: .
D: .
J: TRBJ2-5
CDR3: CSAVPGLLNQETQYF
DNA: TGCAGCGCCGTCCCGGGACTCTTAAACCAAGAGACCCAGTACTTC

V: TRBV7-2
size: .
D: TRBD1
J: TRBJ2-3
CDR3: CASNRPRTGRPDTQYF
DNA: TGTGCCAGCAACCGACCCCGGACAGGGAGACCAGATACGCAGTATTTT

V: TRBV7-8
size: .
D: .
J: TRBJ2-4
CDR3: CASSGSGEAQYF
DNA: TGTGCCAGCAGCGGATCCGGGGAAGCCCAGTACTTC

V: TRBV7-2
size: few
D: TRBD2
J: TRBJ2-5
CDR3: CASSPNLAGGQETQYF
DNA: TGTGCCAGCAGCCCGAACCTAGCGGGGGGTCAAGAGACCCAGTACTTC

V: TRBV15
size: .
D: TRBD2
J: TRBJ2-7
CDR3: CATSRDGTSGRLSYEQYF
DNA: TGTGCCACCAGCAGAGACGGGACTAGCGGGAGGCTGTCCTACGAGCAGTACTTC

V: TRBV5-1
size: few
D: TRBD1
J: TRBJ1-4
CDR3: CASSLTGGVGEKLFF
DNA: TGCGCCAGCAGCCTTACAGGGGGCGTCGGTGAAAAACTGTTTTTT

V: TRBV6-5
size: .
D: .
J: TRBJ1-1
CDR3: CASSFRDWFTPNTEAFF
DNA: TGTGCCAGCAGTTTCCGGGACTGGTTCACTCCGAACACTGAAGCTTTCTTT

V: TRBV6-2/TRBV6-3
size: .
D: .
J: TRBJ2-1
CDR3: CATLRGRITWLINEQFF
DNA: TGTGCCACTCTCCGGGGACGGATTACATGGTTAATAAATGAGCAGTTCTTC

V: TRBV30
size: few
D: TRBD2
J: TRBJ2-1
CDR3: CAWSVLAGVVF
DNA: TGTGCCTGGAGTGTACTAGCGGGAGTAGTCTTC

V: TRBV20-1
size: many
D: .
J: TRBJ1-1
CDR3: CSAPTRGGGTEAFF
DNA: TGCAGTGCCCCAACCAGGGGAGGAGGGACTGAAGCTTTCTTT

V: TRBV4-2
size: .
D: .
J: TRBJ1-4
CDR3: CASAAVPGYEKLFF
DNA: TGTGCCAGCGCTGCCGTGCCCGGCTATGAAAAACTGTTTTTT

V: TRBV12-3/TRBV12-4
size: .
D: .
J: TRBJ2-2
CDR3: CASTRQFRALSNTGELFF
DNA: TGTGCCAGCACCCGACAATTTAGGGCATTATCGAACACCGGGGAGCTGTTTTTT

V: TRBV6-2/TRBV6-3
size: .
D: TRBD2
J: TRBJ2-1
CDR3: CASSYSPSGAYNEQFF
DNA: TGTGCCAGCAGTTACTCACCTAGCGGGGCGTACAATGAGCAGTTCTTC

V: TRBV5-4
size: many
D: TRBD1
J: TRBJ2-2
CDR3: CASTDLGQGTGELFF
DNA: TGTGCCAGCACAGATTTGGGACAGGGGACCGGGGAGCTGTTTTTT

V: TRBV20-1
size: .
D: TRBD1
J: TRBJ2-7
CDR3: CSAIDRERNEQYF
DNA: TGCAGTGCCATAGACAGGGAGCGGAACGAGCAGTACTTC

V: TRBV10-2
size: .
D: TRBD1
J: TRBJ2-7
CDR3: CASKGQGALYEQYF
DNA: TGCGCCAGCAAGGGACAGGGGGCCCTCTACGAGCAGTACTTC

V: TRBV27
size: .
D: .
J: TRBJ2-7
CDR3: CASRAGGGGSYEQYF
DNA: TGTGCCAGCAGGGCCGGGGGAGGGGGCTCCTACGAGCAGTACTTC

V: TRBV5-6
size: few
D: .
J: TRBJ2-7
CDR3: CASSLTGFFSYEQYF
DNA: TGTGCCAGCAGCCTGACAGGCTTTTTCTCCTACGAGCAGTACTTC

V: TRBV27
size: few
D: .
J: TRBJ2-1
CDR3: CASSLDDGGGEQFF
DNA: TGTGCCAGCAGTTTAGATGACGGGGGCGGGGAGCAGTTCTTC

V: TRBV29-1
size: .
D: .
J: TRBJ2-7
CDR3: CSVGLGGFSYEQYF
DNA: TGCAGCGTTGGATTGGGCGGTTTCTCCTACGAGCAGTACTTC

V: TRBV27
size: few
D: TRBD1
J: TRBJ1-2
CDR3: CASSSGQGSYGYTF
DNA: TGTGCCAGCAGTTCAGGACAGGGAAGCTATGGCTACACCTTC

V: TRBV9
size: few
D: .
J: TRBJ2-2
CDR3: CASSGTAVTGELFF
DNA: TGTGCCAGCAGCGGGACTGCCGTCACCGGGGAGCTGTTTTTT

V: TRBV12-3/TRBV12-4
size: .
D: .
J: TRBJ2-2
CDR3: CASRRTFGGGGGTGELFF
DNA: TGTGCCAGCAGGCGCACCTTTGGAGGGGGCGGCGGCACCGGGGAGCTGTTTTTT

V: TRBV4-3
size: many
D: .
J: TRBJ2-3
CDR3: CASSPRGTDTQYF
DNA: TGCGCCAGCAGCCCGAGGGGTACAGATACGCAGTATTTT

V: TRBV12-3/TRBV12-4
size: few
D: .
J: TRBJ1-1
CDR3: CASIGPGKGRRYTEAFF
DNA: TGTGCCAGCATAGGCCCCGGGAAGGGGCGCAGGTACACTGAAGCTTTCTTT

V: TRBV6-5
size: few
D: .
J: TRBJ2-5
CDR3: CASSYVGETQYF
DNA: TGTGCCAGCAGTTACGTCGGTGAGACCCAGTACTTC

V: TRBV5-1
size: few
D: .
J: TRBJ2-1
CDR3: CASSLGEGAGYEQFF
DNA: TGCGCCAGCAGCTTGGGGGAGGGGGCCGGCTATGAGCAGTTCTTC

V: TRBV11-2
size: .
D: TRBD1
J: TRBJ2-2
CDR3: CASSSYRGQGGELFF
DNA: TGTGCCAGCAGCTCCTACAGGGGGCAGGGCGGGGAGCTGTTTTTT

V: TRBV18
size: .
D: .
J: TRBJ2-2
CDR3: CASSPPGTANTGELFF
DNA: TGTGCCAGCTCACCACCCGGGACTGCGAACACCGGGGAGCTGTTTTTT

V: TRBV27
size: few
D: .
J: TRBJ2-4
CDR3: CASSLSNKNIQYF
DNA: TGTGCCAGCAGTTTAAGTAACAAAAACATTCAGTACTTC

V: TRBV10-3
size: few
D: .
J: TRBJ2-5
CDR3: CAIREVQETQYF
DNA: TGTGCCATCAGGGAGGTACAAGAGACCCAGTACTTC

V: TRBV6-2/TRBV6-3
size: .
D: .
J: TRBJ1-2
CDR3: CASSDPDPFPGYTF
DNA: TGTGCCAGCAGTGACCCGGATCCCTTCCCTGGCTACACCTTC

V: TRBV29-1
size: few
D: .
J: TRBJ2-2
CDR3: CSALLSNPPGELFF
DNA: TGCAGCGCCCTACTTAGCAACCCCCCCGGGGAGCTGTTTTTT

V: TRBV6-2/TRBV6-3
size: .
D: .
J: TRBJ1-6
CDR3: CASSFGRLPLHF
DNA: TGTGCCAGCAGTTTTGGACGGCTACCCCTCCACTTT

V: TRBV11-2
size: .
D: .
J: TRBJ2-7
CDR3: CASSLREYEQYF
DNA: TGTGCCAGCAGCTTACGGGAATACGAGCAGTACTTC

V: TRBV7-6
size: .
D: TRBD1
J: TRBJ2-5
CDR3: CASSLWDSQETQYF
DNA: TGTGCCAGCAGCTTATGGGACAGCCAAGAGACCCAGTACTTC

V: TRBV28
size: .
D: .
J: TRBJ2-5
CDR3: CASSNSGPPKTQYF
DNA: TGTGCCAGCAGTAATAGCGGACCTCCCAAGACCCAGTACTTC

V: TRBV12-3/TRBV12-4
size: few
D: TRBD1
J: TRBJ2-3
CDR3: CASSLGDRDTQYF
DNA: TGTGCCAGCAGTTTAGGGGACAGAGATACGCAGTATTTT

V: TRBV4-1
size: .
D: TRBD2
J: TRBJ2-7
CDR3: CASSQGLARTYEQYF
DNA: TGCGCCAGCAGCCAGGGACTAGCGCGGACCTACGAGCAGTACTTC

V: TRBV20-1
size: .
D: TRBD1
J: TRBJ2-5
CDR3: CSAPDRGRETQYF
DNA: TGCAGTGCTCCGGACAGGGGGCGGGAGACCCAGTACTTC

V: TRBV6-5
size: .
D: .
J: TRBJ2-7
CDR3: CASSFSDTTYEQYF
DNA: TGTGCCAGCAGTTTTAGCGACACCACCTACGAGCAGTACTTC